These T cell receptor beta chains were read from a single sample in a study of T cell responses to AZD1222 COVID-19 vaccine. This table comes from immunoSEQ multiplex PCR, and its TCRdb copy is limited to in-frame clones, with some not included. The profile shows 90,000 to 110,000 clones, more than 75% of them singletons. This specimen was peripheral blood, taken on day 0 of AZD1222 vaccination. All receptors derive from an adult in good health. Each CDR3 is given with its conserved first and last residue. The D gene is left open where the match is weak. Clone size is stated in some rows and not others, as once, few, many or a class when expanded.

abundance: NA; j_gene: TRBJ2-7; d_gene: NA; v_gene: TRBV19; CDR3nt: TGTGCCAGTAGTATAGATAAAGCGGCCGCCAACCGGGAGCAGTACTTC; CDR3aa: CASSIDKAAANREQYF
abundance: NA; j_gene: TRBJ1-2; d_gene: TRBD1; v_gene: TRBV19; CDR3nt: TGTGCCAGTAGTATAAAGTTAGGGGGCCATGGCTACACCTTC; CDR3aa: CASSIKLGGHGYTF
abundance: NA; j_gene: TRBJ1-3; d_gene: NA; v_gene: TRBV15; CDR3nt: TGTGCCACCAGCAGAGATCGGGGGAGGGACACCATATATTTT; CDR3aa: CATSRDRGRDTIYF
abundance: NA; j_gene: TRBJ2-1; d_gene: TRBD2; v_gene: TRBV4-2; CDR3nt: TGTGCCAGCAGCCAAGATCGGGGGGGGCGAAGGGAGGCGAGTCCAAATGAGCAGTTCTTC; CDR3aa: CASSQDRGGRREASPNEQFF
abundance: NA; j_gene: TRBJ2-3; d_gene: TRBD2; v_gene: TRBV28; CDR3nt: TGTGCCAGCCCCCCCCGGACTAGCGGGAGTAGCACAGATACGCAGTATTTT; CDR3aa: CASPPRTSGSSTDTQYF
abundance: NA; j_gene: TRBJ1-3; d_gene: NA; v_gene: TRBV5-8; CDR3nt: TGTGCCAGCAGCTCGGGGTCTCTTAGCTCTGGAAACACCATATATTTT; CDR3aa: CASSSGSLSSGNTIYF
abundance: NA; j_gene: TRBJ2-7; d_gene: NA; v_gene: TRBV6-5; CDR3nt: TGTGCCAGCAGATACTACGAGCAGTACTTC; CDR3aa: CASRYYEQYF
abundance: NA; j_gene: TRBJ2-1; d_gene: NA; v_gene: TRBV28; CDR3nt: TGTGCCAGCAGTTCCTCCAGAAGGCCGGTGGGGTCCTACAATGAGCAGTTCTTC; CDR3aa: CASSSSRRPVGSYNEQFF
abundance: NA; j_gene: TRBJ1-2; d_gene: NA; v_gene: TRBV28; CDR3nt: TGTGCCAGCAGTGGCCAGATAAGCTATGGCTACACCTTC; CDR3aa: CASSGQISYGYTF
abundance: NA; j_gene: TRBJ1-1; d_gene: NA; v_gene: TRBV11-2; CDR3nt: TGTGCCAGCACTCCGGGAGTCACTGAAGCTTTCTTT; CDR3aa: CASTPGVTEAFF
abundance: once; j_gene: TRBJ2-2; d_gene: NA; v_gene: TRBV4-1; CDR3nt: TGCGCCAGCAGCCAAGAACCCCTCGGGGCCCTCACCGGGGAGCTGTTTTTT; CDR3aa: CASSQEPLGALTGELFF
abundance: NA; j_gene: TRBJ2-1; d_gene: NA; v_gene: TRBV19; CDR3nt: TGTGCCAGTAGCCTTGGCCCCATGGCTTATGAGCAGTTCTTC; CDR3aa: CASSLGPMAYEQFF
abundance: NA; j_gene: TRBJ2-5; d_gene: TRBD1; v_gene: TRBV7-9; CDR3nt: TGTGCCAGCAGCCCGACAGGGGGTGGGGAGACCCAGTACTTC; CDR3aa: CASSPTGGGETQYF
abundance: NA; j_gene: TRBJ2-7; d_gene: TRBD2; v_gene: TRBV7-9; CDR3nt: TGTGCCACCCAGACTAGCGGGAGCTACGAGCAGTACTTC; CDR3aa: CATQTSGSYEQYF
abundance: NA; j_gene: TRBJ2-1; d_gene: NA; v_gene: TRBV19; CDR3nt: TGTGCCAGTAGTATTAATAGGTGGGGAGGAAGTGGGACCAATGAGCAGTTCTTC; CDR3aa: CASSINRWGGSGTNEQFF
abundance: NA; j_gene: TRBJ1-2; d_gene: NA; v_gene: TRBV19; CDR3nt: TGTGCCAGTAGCGCCCCGGAGAGGTATGGCTACACCTTC; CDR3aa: CASSAPERYGYTF
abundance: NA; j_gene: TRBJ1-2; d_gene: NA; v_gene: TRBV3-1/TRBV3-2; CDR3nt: TGTGCCAGCAGCCAAGATCCCCTGGACCACGCTAACTATGGCTACACCTTC; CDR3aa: CASSQDPLDHANYGYTF
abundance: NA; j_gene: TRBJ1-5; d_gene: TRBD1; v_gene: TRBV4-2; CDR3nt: TGTGCCAGCAGCCAACGAGGGACAGGGGATCAGCCCCAGCATTTT; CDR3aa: CASSQRGTGDQPQHF
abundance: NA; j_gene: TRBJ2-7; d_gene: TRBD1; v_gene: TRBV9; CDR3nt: TGTGCCAGCACCACAGGGGTGAGCTCCTACGAGCAGTACTTC; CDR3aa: CASTTGVSSYEQYF
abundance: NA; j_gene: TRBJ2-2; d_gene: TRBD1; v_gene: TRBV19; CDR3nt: TGTGCCAGTAGTTCAGACAGGGGAGGAGCAGGGGAGCTGTTTTTT; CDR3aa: CASSSDRGGAGELFF
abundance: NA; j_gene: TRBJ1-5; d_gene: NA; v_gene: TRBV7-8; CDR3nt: TGTGCCAGCAGCTTCGCAACTCGCAATCAGCCCCAGCATTTT; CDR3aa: CASSFATRNQPQHF
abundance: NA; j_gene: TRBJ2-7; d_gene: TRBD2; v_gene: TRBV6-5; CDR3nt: TGTGCCAGCAGTTACTCGACTAGCGGGAGCTCCTACGAGCAGTACTTC; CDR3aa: CASSYSTSGSSYEQYF
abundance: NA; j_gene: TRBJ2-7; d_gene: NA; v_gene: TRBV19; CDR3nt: TGTGCCAGTAGTATCTTAGGGGCCTACGAGCAGTACTTC; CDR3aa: CASSILGAYEQYF
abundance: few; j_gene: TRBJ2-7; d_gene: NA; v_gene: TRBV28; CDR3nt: TGTGCCAGCAGTTTTTTCCACGAGCAGTACTTC; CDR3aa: CASSFFHEQYF
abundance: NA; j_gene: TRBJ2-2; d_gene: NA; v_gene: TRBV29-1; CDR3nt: TGCAGCGCCTGCGTTTACACCGGGGAGCTGTTTTTT; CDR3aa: CSACVYTGELFF
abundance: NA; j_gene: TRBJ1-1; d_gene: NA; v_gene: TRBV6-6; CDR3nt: TGTGCCAGCAGTTACCCCAGAAAGAACACTGAAGCTTTCTTT; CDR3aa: CASSYPRKNTEAFF
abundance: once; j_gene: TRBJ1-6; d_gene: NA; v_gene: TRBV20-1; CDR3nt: TGCAGTGCTAGTTCCAGGGTTAATTCACCCCTCCACTTT; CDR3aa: CSASSRVNSPLHF
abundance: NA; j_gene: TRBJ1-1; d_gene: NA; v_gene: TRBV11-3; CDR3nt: TGTGCCAGCAGCTATCGTACAGGGACAGAAGCTTTCTTT; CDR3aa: CASSYRTGTEAFF
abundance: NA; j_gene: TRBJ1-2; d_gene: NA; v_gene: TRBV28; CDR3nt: TGTGCCAGCAGTGCTCAGCGAGCGGACAAGGCGGGGGGCTACACCTTC; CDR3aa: CASSAQRADKAGGYTF
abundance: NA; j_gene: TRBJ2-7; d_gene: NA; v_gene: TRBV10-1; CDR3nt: TGCGCCAGCAGTGGTGGGTACGAGCAGTACTTC; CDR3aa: CASSGGYEQYF
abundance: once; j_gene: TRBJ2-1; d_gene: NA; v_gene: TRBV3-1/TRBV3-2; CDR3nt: TGTGCCAGCCTTAGGGGGAATGAGCAGTTCTTC; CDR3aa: CASLRGNEQFF
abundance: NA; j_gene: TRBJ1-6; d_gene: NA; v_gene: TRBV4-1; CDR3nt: TGCGCCAGCAGCCAAGAAAGTTCCCGGTATAATTCACCCCTCCACTTT; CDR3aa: CASSQESSRYNSPLHF
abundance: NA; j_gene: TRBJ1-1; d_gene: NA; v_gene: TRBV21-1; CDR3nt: TGTGCCAACTTACTAATGGGGGCAGACACTGAAGCTTTCTTT; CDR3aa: CANLLMGADTEAFF
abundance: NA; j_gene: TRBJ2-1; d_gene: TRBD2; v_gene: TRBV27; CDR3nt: TGTGCCAGCATGCCCCTGGGACTAGCGGGAGATGAGCAGTTCTTC; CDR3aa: CASMPLGLAGDEQFF
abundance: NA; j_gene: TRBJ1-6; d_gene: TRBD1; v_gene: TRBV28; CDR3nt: TGTGCCAGCAGTCTCCGACAGGGGTGGTCACCCCTCCACTTT; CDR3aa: CASSLRQGWSPLHF
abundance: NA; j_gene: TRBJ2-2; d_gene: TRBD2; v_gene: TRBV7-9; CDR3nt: TGTGCCAGCAGATGGGGGCTAGCGGGAACGAACACCGGGGAGCTGTTTTTT; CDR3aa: CASRWGLAGTNTGELFF
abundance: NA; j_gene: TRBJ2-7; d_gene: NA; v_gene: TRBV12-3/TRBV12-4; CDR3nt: TGTGCCAGCAAGAAGGATCGAGGACACGAGCAGTACTTC; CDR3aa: CASKKDRGHEQYF